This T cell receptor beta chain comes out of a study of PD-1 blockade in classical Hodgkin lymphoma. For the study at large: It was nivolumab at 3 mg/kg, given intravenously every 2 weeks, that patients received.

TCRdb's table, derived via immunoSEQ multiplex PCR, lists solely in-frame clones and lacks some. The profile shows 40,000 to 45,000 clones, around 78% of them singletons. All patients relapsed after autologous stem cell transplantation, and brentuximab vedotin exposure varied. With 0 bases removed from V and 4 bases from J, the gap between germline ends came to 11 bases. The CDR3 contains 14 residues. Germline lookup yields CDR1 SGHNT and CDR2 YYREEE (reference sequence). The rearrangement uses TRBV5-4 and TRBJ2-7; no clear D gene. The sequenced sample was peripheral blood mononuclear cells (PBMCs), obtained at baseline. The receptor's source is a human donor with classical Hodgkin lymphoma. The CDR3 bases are TGTGCCAGCAGCTTGGAGAGGCAGGAATACGAGCAGTACTTC. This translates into CASSLERQEYEQYF.